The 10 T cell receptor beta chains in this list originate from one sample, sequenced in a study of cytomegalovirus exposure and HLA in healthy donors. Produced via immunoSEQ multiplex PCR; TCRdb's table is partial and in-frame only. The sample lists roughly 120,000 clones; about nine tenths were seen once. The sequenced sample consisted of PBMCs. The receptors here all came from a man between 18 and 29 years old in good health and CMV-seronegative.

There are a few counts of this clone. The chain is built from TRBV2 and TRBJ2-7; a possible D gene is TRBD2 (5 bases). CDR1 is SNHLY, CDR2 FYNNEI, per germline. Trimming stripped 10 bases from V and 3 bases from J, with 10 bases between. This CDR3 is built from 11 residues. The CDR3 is CATDRGYEQYF. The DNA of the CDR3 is TGTGCCACCGACCGGGGCTACGAGCAGTACTTC.

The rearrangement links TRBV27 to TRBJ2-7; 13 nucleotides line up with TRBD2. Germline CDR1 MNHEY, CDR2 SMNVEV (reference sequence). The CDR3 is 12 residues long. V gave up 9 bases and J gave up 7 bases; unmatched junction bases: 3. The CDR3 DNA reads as TGTGCCAGTGGACTAGCGGGAGTTGAGCAGTACTTC. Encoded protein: CASGLAGVEQYF.

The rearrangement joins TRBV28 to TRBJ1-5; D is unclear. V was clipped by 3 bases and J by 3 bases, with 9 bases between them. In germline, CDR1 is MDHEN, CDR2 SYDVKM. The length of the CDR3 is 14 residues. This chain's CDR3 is CASSFAGYNQPQHF. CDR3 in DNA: TGTGCCAGCAGTTTCGCGGGGTACAATCAGCCCCAGCATTTT.

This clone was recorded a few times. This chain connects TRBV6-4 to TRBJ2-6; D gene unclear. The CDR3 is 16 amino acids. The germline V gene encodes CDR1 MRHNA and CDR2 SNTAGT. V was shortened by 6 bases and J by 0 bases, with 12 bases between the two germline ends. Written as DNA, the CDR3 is TGTGCCAGCAGCGCCCACAGAGACTCTGGGGCCAACGTCCTGACTTTC. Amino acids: CASSAHRDSGANVLTF.

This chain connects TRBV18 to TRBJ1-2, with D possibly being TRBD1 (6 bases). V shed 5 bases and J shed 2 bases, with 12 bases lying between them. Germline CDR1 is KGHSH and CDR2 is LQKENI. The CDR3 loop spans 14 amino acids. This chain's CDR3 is CASSEDRSNYGYTF. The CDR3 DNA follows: TGTGCCAGCTCAGAGGACAGATCAAACTATGGCTACACCTTC.

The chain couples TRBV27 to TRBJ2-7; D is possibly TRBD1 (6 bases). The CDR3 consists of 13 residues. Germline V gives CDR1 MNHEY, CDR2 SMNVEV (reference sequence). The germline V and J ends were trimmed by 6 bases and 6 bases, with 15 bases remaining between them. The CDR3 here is CASSRPGGLEQYF. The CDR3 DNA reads TGTGCCAGCAGCCGTCCTGGGGGCCTCGAGCAGTACTTC.

The CDR3 coding sequence is TGCGCCAGCAGCCAAGGACAGGCGCCTGAGGAAAAACTGTTTTTT. Translation gives CASSQGQAPEEKLFF. The rearrangement links TRBV4-1 to TRBJ1-4, with a possible D match to TRBD1 (6 bases). Trimming stripped 1 base from V and 8 bases from J, with 14 bases between. Germline V lookup: CDR1 MGHRA, CDR2 YSYEKL. The CDR3 runs to 15 residues.

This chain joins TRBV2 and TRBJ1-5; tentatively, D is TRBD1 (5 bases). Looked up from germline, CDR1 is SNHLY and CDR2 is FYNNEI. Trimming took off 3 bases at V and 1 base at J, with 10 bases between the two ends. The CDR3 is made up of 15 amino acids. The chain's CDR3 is CASSDMGQSNQPQHF. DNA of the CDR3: TGTGCCAGCAGTGATATGGGGCAGAGCAATCAGCCCCAGCATTTT.

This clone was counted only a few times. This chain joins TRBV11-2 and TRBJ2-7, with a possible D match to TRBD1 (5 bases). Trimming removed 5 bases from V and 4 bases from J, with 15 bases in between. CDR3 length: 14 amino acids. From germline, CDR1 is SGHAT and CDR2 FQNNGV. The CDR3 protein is CASSRRTQTYEQYF. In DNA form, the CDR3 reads TGTGCCAGCAGCCGCCGGACACAAACTTACGAGCAGTACTTC.

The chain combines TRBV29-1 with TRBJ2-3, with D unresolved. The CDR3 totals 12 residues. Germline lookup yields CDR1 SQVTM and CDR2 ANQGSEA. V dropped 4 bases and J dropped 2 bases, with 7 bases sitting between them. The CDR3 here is CSVVYSTDTQYF. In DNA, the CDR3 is TGCAGCGTTGTTTATTCCACAGATACGCAGTATTTT.